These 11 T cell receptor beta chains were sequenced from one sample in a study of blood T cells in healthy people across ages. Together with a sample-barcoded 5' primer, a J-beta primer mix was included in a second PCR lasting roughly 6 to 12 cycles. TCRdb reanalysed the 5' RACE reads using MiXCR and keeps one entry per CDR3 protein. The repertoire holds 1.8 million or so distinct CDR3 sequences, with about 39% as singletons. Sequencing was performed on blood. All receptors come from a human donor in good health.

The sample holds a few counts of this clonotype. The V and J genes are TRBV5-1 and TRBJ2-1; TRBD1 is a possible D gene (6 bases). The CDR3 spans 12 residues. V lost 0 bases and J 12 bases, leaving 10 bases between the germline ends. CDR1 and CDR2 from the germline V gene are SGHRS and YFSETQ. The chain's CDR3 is CASSLEQGAQFF. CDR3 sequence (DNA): TGCGCCAGCAGCTTGGAACAGGGTGCGCAGTTCTTC. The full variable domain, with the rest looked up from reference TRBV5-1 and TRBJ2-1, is KAGVTQTPRYLIKTRGQQVTLSCSPISGHRSVSWYQQTPGQGLQFLFEYFSETQRNKGNFPGRFSGRQFSNSRSEMNVSTLELGDSALYLCASSLEQGAQFFGPGTRLTVL.

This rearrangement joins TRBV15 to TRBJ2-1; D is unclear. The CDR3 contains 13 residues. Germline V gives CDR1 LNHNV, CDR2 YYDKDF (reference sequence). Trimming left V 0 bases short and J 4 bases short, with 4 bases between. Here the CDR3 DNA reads TGTGCCACCAGCAGAGATGGATACAATGAGCAGTTCTTC. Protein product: CATSRDGYNEQFF. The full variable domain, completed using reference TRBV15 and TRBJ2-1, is DAMVIQNPRYQVTQFGKPVTLSCSQTLNHNVMYWYQQKSSQAPKLLFHYYDKDFNNEADTPDNFQSRRPNTSFCFLDIRSPGLGDTAMYLCATSRDGYNEQFFGPGTRLTVL.

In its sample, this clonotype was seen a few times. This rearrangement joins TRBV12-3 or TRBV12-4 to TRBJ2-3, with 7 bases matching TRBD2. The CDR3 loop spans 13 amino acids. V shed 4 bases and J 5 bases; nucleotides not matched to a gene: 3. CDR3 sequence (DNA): TGTGCCAGCAGTTCGACTAGCTTAGATACGCAGTATTTT. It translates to CASSSTSLDTQYF.

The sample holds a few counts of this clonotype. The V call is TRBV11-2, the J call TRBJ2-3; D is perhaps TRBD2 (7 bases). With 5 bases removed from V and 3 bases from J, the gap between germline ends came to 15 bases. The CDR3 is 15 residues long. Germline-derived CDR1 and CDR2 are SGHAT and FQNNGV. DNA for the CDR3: TGTGCCAGCAGCCCTCGGGGGGCTTTTACAGATACGCAGTATTTT. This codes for CASSPRGAFTDTQYF.

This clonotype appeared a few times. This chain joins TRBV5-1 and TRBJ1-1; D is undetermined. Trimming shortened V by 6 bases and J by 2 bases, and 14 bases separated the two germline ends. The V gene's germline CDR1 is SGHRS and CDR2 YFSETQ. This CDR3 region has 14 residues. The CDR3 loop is CASTSLIPNTEAFF. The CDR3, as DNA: TGCGCCAGCACCTCCCTGATCCCCAACACTGAAGCTTTCTTT.

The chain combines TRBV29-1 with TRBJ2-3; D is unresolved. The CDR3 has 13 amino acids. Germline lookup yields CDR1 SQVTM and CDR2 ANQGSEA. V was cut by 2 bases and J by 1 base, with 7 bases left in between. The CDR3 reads CSVELVGTDTQYF. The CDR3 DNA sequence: TGCAGCGTTGAATTGGTCGGCACAGATACGCAGTATTTT.

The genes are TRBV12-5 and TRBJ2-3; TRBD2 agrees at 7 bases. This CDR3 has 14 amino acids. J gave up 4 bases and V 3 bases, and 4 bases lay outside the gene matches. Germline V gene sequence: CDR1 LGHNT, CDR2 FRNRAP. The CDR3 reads CASGFWTSSDTQYF. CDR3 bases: TGTGCTAGTGGTTTCTGGACTAGTTCAGATACGCAGTATTTT.

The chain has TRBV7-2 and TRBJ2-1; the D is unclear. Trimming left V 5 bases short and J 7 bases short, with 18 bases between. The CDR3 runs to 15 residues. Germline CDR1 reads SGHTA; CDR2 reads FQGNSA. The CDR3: CASSLSIRSPNEQFF. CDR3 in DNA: TGTGCCAGCAGCCTCTCTATACGCTCTCCAAATGAGCAGTTCTTC.

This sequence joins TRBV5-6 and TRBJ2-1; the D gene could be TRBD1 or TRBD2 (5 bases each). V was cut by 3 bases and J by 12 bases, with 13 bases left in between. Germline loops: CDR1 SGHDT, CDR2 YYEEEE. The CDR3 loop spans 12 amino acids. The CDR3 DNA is TGTGCCAGCAGCTCGTCTGGGACGGCGCAGTTCTTC. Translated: CASSSSGTAQFF.

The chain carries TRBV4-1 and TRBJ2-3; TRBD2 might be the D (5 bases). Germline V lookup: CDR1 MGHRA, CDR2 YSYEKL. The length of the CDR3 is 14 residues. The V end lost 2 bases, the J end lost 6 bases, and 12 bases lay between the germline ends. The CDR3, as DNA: TGCGCCAGCAGCCAACCTACTAGATCTGATACGCAGTATTTT. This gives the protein CASSQPTRSDTQYF.

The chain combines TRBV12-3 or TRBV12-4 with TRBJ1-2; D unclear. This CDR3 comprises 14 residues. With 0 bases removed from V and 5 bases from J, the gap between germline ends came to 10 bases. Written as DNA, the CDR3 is TGTGCCAGCAGTTTAGCCGGCAGCGAGTATGGCTACACCTTC. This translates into CASSLAGSEYGYTF.